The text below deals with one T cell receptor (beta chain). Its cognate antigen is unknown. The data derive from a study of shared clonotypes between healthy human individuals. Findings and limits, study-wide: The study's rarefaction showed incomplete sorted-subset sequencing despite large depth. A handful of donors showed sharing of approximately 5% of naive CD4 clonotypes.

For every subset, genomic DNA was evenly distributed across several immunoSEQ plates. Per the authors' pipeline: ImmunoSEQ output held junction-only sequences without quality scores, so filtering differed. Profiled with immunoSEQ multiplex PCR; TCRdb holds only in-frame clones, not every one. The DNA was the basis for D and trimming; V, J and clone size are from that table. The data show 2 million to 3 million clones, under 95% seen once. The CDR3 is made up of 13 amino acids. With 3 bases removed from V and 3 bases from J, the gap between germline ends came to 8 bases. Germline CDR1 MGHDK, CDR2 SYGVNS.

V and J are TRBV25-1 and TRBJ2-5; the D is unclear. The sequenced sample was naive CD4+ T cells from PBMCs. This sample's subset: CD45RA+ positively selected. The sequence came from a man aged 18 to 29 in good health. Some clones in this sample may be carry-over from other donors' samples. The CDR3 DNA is TGTGCCAGCAGTGAGGCATCAAAAGAGACCCAGTACTTC. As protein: CASSEASKETQYF. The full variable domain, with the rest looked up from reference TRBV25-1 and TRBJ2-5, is EADIYQTPRYLVIGTGKKITLECSQTMGHDKMYWYQQDPGMELHLIHYSYGVNSTEKGDLSSESTVSRIRTEHFPLTLESARPSHTSQYLCASSEASKETQYFGPGTRLLVL.